This TCR beta chain appears in the sequencing data of a study of TIL therapy for anti-PD-1-resistant metastatic lung cancer. About the study: By whole-exome sequencing, median non-synonymous tumor mutation burden was around 1.4 mutations per megabase.

From germline, CDR1 is DFQATT and CDR2 SNEGSKA (reference sequence). CDR3 length: 11 amino acids. V lost 3 bases and J 5 bases, leaving 7 bases between the germline ends. The time point is: pre-treatment sample, taken before nivolumab and TIL therapy. The immunoSEQ assay was v3. Each library reached roughly 2 million read pairs, or roughly 4.5-6 million at deep level. The repertoire was sequenced with immunoSEQ multiplex PCR; TCRdb's copy has only in-frame clones and lacks some. The table records about 60,000 clones, 69% of them present only once. J is TRBJ2-5 and V is TRBV20-1; D is uncertain. The specimen comprised blood, sampled at baseline. The source is a person aged 25 to 80 with non-small cell lung cancer. The CDR3 nucleotides are TGCAGTGCTAGTTCGCGGGAGACCCAGTACTTC. Protein product: CSASSRETQYF.